This T cell receptor (beta chain) was captured by sequencing in a study of cytomegalovirus exposure and HLA in healthy donors (dated by TCRdb to 2015 to 2018). Some background on the complete study: An earlier analysis of approximately 550 of the donors reported approximately 300 Gb of sequence data and about 100 million unique TCR beta sequences from about 200 million T cells. An early release that covered about 600 HLA-typed donors contained about 290 gigabases of sequencing data and roughly 84 million unique TCR sequences. Of the approximately 400 genotyped donors, over 70% fell in the genetic ancestry cluster associated with self-reported Caucasian donors. The study aimed to test whether signatures of past pathogen exposure could be identified by cataloging public T cell receptors. The T cell repertoires of 700 or so subjects were profiled by immunosequencing and related to cytomegalovirus serostatus. Along with the roughly 670-subject first cohort, a separate validation cohort of over a hundred different subjects was used. To predict cytomegalovirus infection status, the study brought together high-throughput TCR immunosequencing, statistical association of individual TCRs with disease status, and machine learning. In a later analysis, previously published TCR beta repertoires from 500 to 750 donors were re-analyzed and high-resolution HLA genotyping was added so that TCR occurrence patterns could be studied. Rather than using new phenotypic data, the later analysis identified candidate immune exposures from TCR beta sequences and from how often those sequences occurred across donors. In an earlier analysis of a few hundred of the donors, high-throughput TCR beta sequencing was used to judge whether each TCR beta V gene segment behaved as functional or pseudogenic. Alongside the repertoire data, information on donor age, sex, ethnicity and CMV serostatus was compiled. A later genetic analysis took genome-wide SNP genotypes for about 65% of the roughly 670 donors and used that subset as a discovery cohort. All discovery cohort repertoires had been generated on a single sequencing platform. Class I and class II HLA loci were covered by the typing at four-digit resolution. The number of donors typed differed by locus, with roughly 620-630 for A, B, C, DRB1 and DQB1, roughly 520 for DQA1, 606 for DPA1, and around 460 for DPB1. Five DR-DQ haplotypes were treated as single units for association and clustering because of strong linkage in the cohort. Across about 380 genotyped donors of the cohort, an average of about 240,000 unique TCR beta nucleotide sequences per donor were sequenced, and roughly a sixth of those sequences were non-productive.

Study-wide conclusions, independent of this receptor: A group of highly shared sequence variants was considered likely to be a technical artifact of the sequencing pipeline. A total of roughly 160 TCR beta chains were listed by the study as associated with cytomegalovirus. About 15 rarely observed V segments, including chromosome 9 orphons, were excluded from the earlier analysis of several hundred of the donors because counts were too low. Compared with equally common non-associated chains, HLA-associated TCR beta chains in a later analysis were more clonally expanded and had lower generation probabilities. A further reported finding was that TCR beta sequences accurately predicted the HLA-A and HLA-B alleles for most subjects in the first cohort. In a later analysis, the rate of TCR association differed among HLA loci, with DRB1 alleles having the most associated TCRs and HLA-C alleles having the fewest. Some IMGT-functional V segments, including TRBV6-2 and TRBV6-3, could not be told apart with the 87-base-pair reads, so those segments were excluded. Strong co-occurrence of HLA alleles, especially DR and DQ, made assigning TCR associations to individual alleles difficult. Because HLA typing was missing for some donors at each locus, association tests included only the typed subset. Across donors, most TCR sequences were observed very rarely, whereas some public TCRs were present in many individuals. In an earlier analysis of 450 to 750 of the donors, most TCR beta V segments appeared in productive rearrangements about 90% or about 30% of the time, broadly matching IMGT annotations. Specific HLA alleles were associated with more than 15,000 TCR beta sequences at a false discovery rate of 0.05 in a later analysis. According to the authors, the approach could potentially be generalized to other disease states and immunological phenotypes. The cohort was sequenced for TCR beta chains only, and without alpha or paired-chain data the features that could be detected were limited. The classifier was reported to diagnose cytomegalovirus status with high specificity and sensitivity in both the original cohort and the validation cohort. Roughly uniform sequencing depth across donors was assumed in presence/absence analyses, although this assumption may not hold. In a later genetic analysis, a missense DCLRE1C variant was associated with V-gene and J-gene trimming of TCR beta chains, and the association was replicated in an independent cohort. Correlated functional status among segregating V segments might be attributable to linkage disequilibrium, but an unknown experimental factor could not be ruled out. In a later analysis, several top co-occurrence clusters were reported to appear linked to parvovirus B19, influenza, CMV and Epstein-Barr virus. In vitro tests confirmed that a few of the cytomegalovirus-associated TCR beta chains recognize cytomegalovirus antigens. A later analysis found that most CMV-associated TCR beta chains appeared HLA-restricted, with HLA associations seemingly driven largely by CMV exposure. A later genetic analysis reported fewer N-insertions in productive TCRs among donors in an Asian-associated ancestry cluster than the approximately 670-donor mean. Immune exposure information for the cohort was limited to CMV serostatus.

The library was prepared using the immunoSEQ multiplex PCR assay. A mixture of 60 forward primers for TCR Vbeta segments and 13 reverse primers for TCR Jbeta segments was used in the multiplex PCR. A multiplex PCR assay on genomic DNA amplified the CDR3 region of rearranged TCR beta genes. On the Illumina HiSeq System, the amplified TCR beta libraries were sequenced as 87-base-pair reads. Per the original workflow: A later analysis tallied around 80 million unique TCR beta chains across the 550 to 850 repertoires, and some 12 million of those chains were shared by two or more donors. To remove PCR and sequencing errors, raw reads were error-corrected and collapsed into unique sequences using a nearest-neighbor algorithm that merged closely related sequences. Alignment of CDR3 sequences to IMGT reference sequences was used to assign V, D and J gene segments. For a sequence to be retained, a match of at least six nucleotides was required to both a V gene segment and a J gene segment. A rearrangement was called productive if the CDR3 had no stop codons and remained in frame with V and J, and every other rearrangement was called non-productive. Following IMGT convention, CDR3 was defined as the stretch from the second conserved V-encoded cysteine up to the conserved J-encoded phenylalanine. The earlier analysis of about 560 of the donors excluded any sequence lacking an unambiguous match to a single V gene segment. An earlier analysis of some 610 of the donors called V segments functional above 56.7% productive rearrangements and segregating when the between-donor standard deviation exceeded 5%. A statistical classification framework was built to diagnose cytomegalovirus status from the catalog of TCR beta chain sequences. In a later analysis, TCR nucleotide sequences were compared against IMGT/GENE-DB human TR gene sequences so that V and J genes could be assigned. A later analysis assigned CDR3 sequences and most-parsimonious VDJ recombination scenarios with the TCRdist pipeline. A later analysis defined each TCR beta chain by its CDR3 amino acid sequence plus V-gene family, and excluded reads lacking a unique V-gene family. To address suspected cross-contamination and a sequencing artifact, a later analysis removed around 600 highly shared, low-generation-probability nucleotide sequences. A later analysis calculated a clonal expansion index for each public chain from normalized within-repertoire ranks of inferred template counts. Generation probabilities in a later analysis came from a VDJ recombination model fitted to out-of-frame rearrangements, and those results were checked against IGoR. Hypergeometric tests were used in a later analysis to score TCR-TCR, TCR-HLA and TCR-CMV co-occurrence, with a repertoire-size bias correction applied to the TCR pairs. A later analysis estimated false discovery rates by permuting HLA or CMV assignments 20 times. In a later analysis, co-occurring TCRs were grouped using DBSCAN, and TCRdist sequence similarity was added for clustering within HLA-allele-positive subsets. For co-occurrence clustering, repertoires with fewer than 30,000 or more than 120,000 public chains were excluded, along with roughly 5 repertoires with anomalous nucleotide sharing. TCRdb carries this immuneACCESS record with in-frame sequences only. Its versions omit some clonotypes, under half of them owing to an unresolved V gene in the studies checked, with the rest unexplained. V, J and clone size derive from that table, while D and trimming were established from the DNA sequence. This sample's records show roughly 72,000 clones. Jointly, the top ten make up 3% to 4% of the sample.

Reading the germline V gene (reference sequence) gives CDR1 SEHNR and CDR2 FQNEAQ. V is cut by 5 bases and J by 2 bases, and the space between the germline ends is 13 bases. The CDR3 sequence holds 16 residues, the cysteine and phenylalanine included. The entry retains the CDR3 DNA only, 48 bases that are in frame from base 1. The cohort was made up of roughly 670 healthy bone marrow donors. Cohort members were all nominally healthy when sampled, although unrecorded immune exposures were likely present. The donor was CMV seropositive and belonged to the group of some 290 seropositive cohort members. Each donor provided a peripheral blood sample, and peripheral blood mononuclear cells were used for TCR beta sequencing. The Qiagen DNeasy Blood Extraction Kit was used to extract genomic DNA from the blood cell samples. Details on this clone: Its antigen specificity is not known.

The receptor was derived from a man aged 18-30 years in good health and CMV-seropositive. Specimen: PBMCs. The sequence is built from TRBV7-9 and TRBJ2-6; a weak D assignment points to TRBD2 (5 bases agree). The sequenced DNA is TGTGCCAGCAGCGGGGAGCAGGAGCCTGGGGCCAACGTCCTGACTTTC. It codes for CASSGEQEPGANVLTF.